Listed below are T cell receptor beta chains from one sample, sequenced in a study of cytomegalovirus exposure and HLA in healthy donors. Sequencing used immunoSEQ multiplex PCR; TCRdb keeps in-frame clones, though not all of them. Of around 100,000 clones listed, more than 65% were seen once; the top ten hold 0.87%. Material: PBMCs. Source of these receptors: a woman in her thirties in good health and CMV-seronegative. CDR3s include the opening cysteine and the closing phenylalanine or tryptophan. Each record gives: V gene, J gene, D gene, clone size, CDR3 DNA, CDR3 protein. D genes are given only for firm matches. Clone size is stated in some rows and not others, as once, few, many or a class when expanded.

>TRBV5-6|TRBJ2-5|.|.
TGTGCCAGCAGCTTGGCCGGTTTAGAGACCCAGTACTTC
CASSLAGLETQYF
>TRBV5-1|TRBJ1-4|.|few
TGCGCCAGCAGCTTGGCTAGGGGGATCGGCGAAAAACTGTTTTTT
CASSLARGIGEKLFF
>TRBV30|TRBJ2-7|.|few
TGTGCCTGGAGTAATAATTACGAGCAGTACTTC
CAWSNNYEQYF
>TRBV10-1|TRBJ1-1|.|.
TGCGCCAGCAGTCTCGAGGAGAGCGCTGAAGCTTTCTTT
CASSLEESAEAFF
>TRBV6-1|TRBJ2-1|TRBD2|.
TGTGCCAGCGGTCGTGGGACTAGGTACCTCAATGAGCAGTTCTTC
CASGRGTRYLNEQFF
>TRBV5-4|TRBJ1-1|.|.
TGTGCCAGCAGCTTATCAGGGGATACTGAAGCTTTCTTT
CASSLSGDTEAFF
>TRBV18|TRBJ1-3|.|.
TGTGCCAGCTCACTGGAACTCAGGGGCTTGGATGGAAACACCATATATTTT
CASSLELRGLDGNTIYF
>TRBV7-9|TRBJ1-2|TRBD1|.
TGTGCCAGCAGTAGACAGGGAGGCTATGGCTACACCTTC
CASSRQGGYGYTF
>TRBV18|TRBJ1-1|TRBD1|.
TGTGCCAGCTCACCGGACAGGGCGGAAGCTTTCTTT
CASSPDRAEAFF
>TRBV6-5|TRBJ2-1|.|once
TGTGCCAGCAGTTACCGTGAAGGAGCTGAGCAGTTCTTC
CASSYREGAEQFF
>TRBV2|TRBJ2-7|TRBD1|.
TGTGCCAGCAGTGGAACCGGGACAGGGGACTACGAGCAGTACTTC
CASSGTGTGDYEQYF
>TRBV28|TRBJ1-4|TRBD1|.
TGTGCCAGCAGCCGATCCGGGACAGATAATGAAAAACTGTTTTTT
CASSRSGTDNEKLFF
>TRBV5-6|TRBJ1-3|.|.
TGTGCCAGCAGCTTGCCGGGTGTGGGCTCTGGAAACACCATATATTTT
CASSLPGVGSGNTIYF
>TRBV9|TRBJ1-1|TRBD1|.
TGTGCCAGCAGCGCCGTTCCAGGGGGTAGCACTGAAGCTTTCTTT
CASSAVPGGSTEAFF
>TRBV30|TRBJ2-7|TRBD1|.
TGTGCCTGGAGTGAGGGGACAGCAGTAGTTTGTTTGCAGTACTTC
CAWSEGTAVVCLQYF
>TRBV7-6|TRBJ1-2|TRBD1|.
TGTGCCAGCAGCTCCCGGGACAGGGGAAACAACTATGGCTACACCTTC
CASSSRDRGNNYGYTF
>TRBV5-1|TRBJ1-2|.|.
TGCGCCAGCAGCTTGGGGGCGTCTAACTATGGCTACACCTTC
CASSLGASNYGYTF
>TRBV30|TRBJ2-5|TRBD2|.
TGTGCCTTCCAGACTAGCGGAGACCAAGAGACCCAGTACTTC
CAFQTSGDQETQYF
>TRBV27|TRBJ2-7|TRBD1|.
TGTGCCTGTGGGGGGGACAGGGTTTCCTACGAGCAGTACTTC
CACGGDRVSYEQYF
>TRBV19|TRBJ2-4|.|few
TGTGCCAGTAGTGACCCTGGGGGGATAGCCAAAAACATTCAGTACTTC
CASSDPGGIAKNIQYF
>TRBV7-9|TRBJ1-1|.|.
TGTGCCAGCAGCTTAGAAACCAGTGAAGCTTTCTTT
CASSLETSEAFF
>TRBV15|TRBJ1-1|.|.
TGTGCCACCTCCACCCTGGCGGTTACTGAAGCTTTCTTT
CATSTLAVTEAFF
>TRBV1|TRBJ1-2|.|.
TGCACCAGCAGCCAAGATCGAGACTATGGCTACACCTTC
CTSSQDRDYGYTF
>TRBV19|TRBJ1-1|.|.
TGTGCCAGTAGTTCCCGACAGATGAACACTGAAGCTTTCTTT
CASSSRQMNTEAFF
>TRBV6-1|TRBJ1-5|.|few
TGTGCCAGCAGTGAAACGAGTGATCAGCCCCAGCATTTT
CASSETSDQPQHF
>TRBV5-1|TRBJ2-2|TRBD2|few
TGCGCCAGCCATTCCGGACTAGCGGGAGTCGGCACCGGGGAGCTGTTTTTT
CASHSGLAGVGTGELFF
>TRBV7-9|TRBJ1-4|.|few
TGTGCCAGCAGCCAGGGGCAGCGGAATGAAAAACTGTTTTTT
CASSQGQRNEKLFF
>TRBV7-9|TRBJ2-7|.|once
TGTGCCAGCAGCCCCCAGGGACAACCGGAGCAGTACTTC
CASSPQGQPEQYF
>TRBV30|TRBJ1-6|.|.
TGTGCCTGGAGTGTACCAGGGGCTCGTACCCTCCACTTT
CAWSVPGARTLHF
>TRBV19|TRBJ1-1|.|once
TGTGCCACCTCGCCGTACTTAGATTCTGAAGCTTTCTTT
CATSPYLDSEAFF
>TRBV25-1|TRBJ1-1|.|.
TGTGCCAGCAGTGATAGTACTGAAGCTTTCTTT
CASSDSTEAFF
>TRBV2|TRBJ1-2|.|.
TGTGCCAGCAGTGAACGTATGGAGAACTATGGCTACACCTTC
CASSERMENYGYTF